This T cell receptor (beta chain) was identified during a study of shared clonotypes between healthy human individuals. V was cut by 0 bases and J by 6 bases, with 7 bases left in between. Germline V CDR1 and CDR2: SGHDT, YYEEEE. The CDR3 is 13 residues long. Roughly 30,000 T cell genomes, or approximately 0.3 ug DNA, went into unsorted PBMC replicate PCRs. Ten immunoSEQ deep assay plates served to sequence unsorted PBMC DNA. Repertoires were generated with immunoSEQ multiplex PCR, while TCRdb's copy carries only in-frame clones and drops some. The profile shows some 490,000 clones, 65% to 85% of them singletons. The sample holds one count of this clone.

The sequence was collected from a woman between 40 and 55 years old in good health. Some clones in this sample may be carry-over from other donors' samples. V usage is TRBV5-6 and J usage is TRBJ2-1; perhaps TRBD2 as D (5 bases). Sequences were obtained from PBMCs. The CDR3 loop reads CASSLAGSNEQFF. The DNA of the CDR3 is TGTGCCAGCAGCTTGGCGGGGAGCAATGAGCAGTTCTTC.